This TCR beta chain is drawn from a study of identical twins. This clonotype was seen more than once but under ten times. All of the donors were Caucasians in good health. TCRdb itself ran the 5' RACE reads through MiXCR, one entry per CDR3 protein. The data hold about 200,000 distinct CDR3 sequences, with over 8% observed a single time. Input material: memory (CD45RO+) T cells sorted from blood. This receptor was obtained from a woman aged 18-29 years in good health.

This chain's CDR3 is CASSQGITDGDEQYF. The CDR3 DNA follows: TGTGCCAGCAGCCAAGGTATAACAGATGGGGACGAGCAGTACTTC. V is TRBV3-1 and J is TRBJ2-7, with no clear D. CDR3 size: 15 residues. The germline gives CDR1 LGHDT, CDR2 YNNKEL (reference sequence). Trimming pared 1 base from V and 5 bases from J, leaving 15 bases between.